This T cell receptor beta chain derives from a study of shared clonotypes between healthy human individuals (dated by TCRdb to 2020 to 2021). Regarding the study in general: A couple of women and three men aged 18 to 49 years were included in the cohort. For each donor, CD4 naive and CD4 memory were each run on three plates, CD8 naive on two plates, and CD8 memory on one plate. To estimate repertoire size and how much clonotypes are shared between individuals, the study performed deep sequencing of blood TCR repertoires from five healthy adults. Libraries were prepared and TCR repertoires were sequenced by different laboratories using diverse techniques, in order to increase sequencing depth and limit assay-specific biases. Each donor's leukapheresis produced roughly between roughly 0.94 and 9.5 billion PBMCs. Summary of the overall study and its limitations: Across several donors, about 4.5% of naive CD4, approximately 3.6% of naive CD8, around 2.5% of memory CD4, and 0.4% of memory CD8 clonotypes were shared. Pairwise subsampling indicated that sequencing depth was expected to affect the degree of clonotype sharing among donors. Incomplete sequencing was indicated by rarefaction of sorted-subset datasets, despite the large sequencing depth. Larger estimated clonotype richness was generally found for naive subsets than for memory subsets. The genetic and exposure-history diversity represented was limited by the small number of donors. Higher generation probabilities were observed for clonotypes shared by all four sorted-subset donors than for non-shared clonotypes. Only blood was sampled, and tissue TCR repertoires likely differ from those in blood.

About this clone: Its antigen has not been determined. The sample holds no much larger clone one base away, and base qualities are not on file.

The germline V gene (reference sequence) provides CDR1 SEHNR and CDR2 FQNEAQ. The cysteine opens and the phenylalanine closes a CDR3 of 14 amino acids. Only the CDR3 DNA stays, 42 bases, in frame from base 1. V is reduced by 3 bases and J by 6 bases, leaving a spacing of 11 bases between them. CD8 naive samples were CD45RO-negative cells positively selected for CCR7, giving a CD45RA+CCR7+ population that excluded TemRA cells. The donors were healthy, HIV-negative adults with no recently reported acute infections or vaccinations. Every donor was a Caucasian adult living in Nashville, Tennessee, USA. After blood collection by leukapheresis, PBMCs were isolated using Ficoll-Histopaque density gradient centrifugation and then cryopreserved in the vapor phase of liquid nitrogen. Purity and quantity of every magnetically sorted T cell population were checked by analytical flow cytometry. Each sorted fraction had its genomic DNA isolated and then quantified by UV absorbance on a Nanodrop 2000c.

Using the deep immunoSEQ assay, multiplex PCR amplified TCR CDR3 regions from genomic DNA. Extracted genomic DNA from each cell subset was spread evenly across all wells of several immunoSEQ 96-well plates, with each plate serving as a replicate. Each replicate PCR for sorted subsets received approximately 200 ng genomic DNA, equal to tens of thousands of T cell genomes. Purified libraries were quantified with a Qubit 3.0 fluorometer, sized on a Bioanalyzer 2100, and re-quantified with the KAPA Library Quantification kit. Each immunoSEQ 96-well plate was sequenced on its own single-read 150-cycle Illumina NextSeq 550 flow cell. The original pipeline was this. Because only junctional sequences without quality scores were contained in the immunoSEQ output, filtering matching that applied to full-length reads could not be performed. To assign V/J genes and CDR3, sequences were annotated using PyIR, a Python wrapper for IgBLAST v1.9, with IMGT germline references. Reads with weak V/J assignments (E-value above 1e-6), missing CDR3, stop codons, out-of-frame junctions, or ambiguous translated residues were removed. V3J clonotypes were defined by identical inferred V gene, J gene, and CDR3 amino acid sequence. Percentage overlap between repertoires was computed as shared unique clonotypes divided by the size of the smaller repertoire. RTK rarefaction, the Chao1 estimator, and Recon v2.1 estimates of unobserved clonotypes were used to assess repertoire richness. For all TCRbeta clonotypes obtained by the gDNA method from a handful of donors, generation probabilities were computed with OLGA. TCRdb's version of the immuneACCESS table is confined to in-frame rearrangements and falls short of the full clone set. An unresolved V gene accounts for under half of the shortfall where checked; the remainder is of unknown origin. The D gene and trimming were derived from the DNA, and the V and J assignments and clone size from that table. The sample table contains about 2.1 million clones; only one count was recorded for 90% to 95% of them. The biggest ten clones account for about 1.7% of the sample.

The V and J segments used are TRBV7-9 and TRBJ1-4, with no D gene named confidently. The specimen was naive CD8+ T cells from PBMCs. The sample's cell subset or site label is to be understood as: CD45RA+CCR7+. The TCR sequence derives from a man between 18 and 29 years old in good health. Some clones in this sample may be carry-over from other donors' samples. Here the CDR3 is given as CASSLTGSYEKLFF. The nucleotides read TGTGCCAGCAGCTTGACCGGGTCCTATGAAAAACTGTTTTTT.